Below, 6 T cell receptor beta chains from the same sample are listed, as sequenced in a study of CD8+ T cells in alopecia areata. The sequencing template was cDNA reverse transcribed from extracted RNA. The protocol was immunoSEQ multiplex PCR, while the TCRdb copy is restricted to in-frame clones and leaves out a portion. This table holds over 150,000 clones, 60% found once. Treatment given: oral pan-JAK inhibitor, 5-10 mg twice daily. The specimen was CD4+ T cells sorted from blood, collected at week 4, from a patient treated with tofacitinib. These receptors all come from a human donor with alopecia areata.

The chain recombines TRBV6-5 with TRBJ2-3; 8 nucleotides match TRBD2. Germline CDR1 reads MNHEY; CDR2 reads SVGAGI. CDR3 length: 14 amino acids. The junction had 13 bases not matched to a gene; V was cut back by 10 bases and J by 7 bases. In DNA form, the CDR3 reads TGTGCCACGAAGGCGGGAGGCACGGTGAATACGCAGTATTTT. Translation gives CATKAGGTVNTQYF.

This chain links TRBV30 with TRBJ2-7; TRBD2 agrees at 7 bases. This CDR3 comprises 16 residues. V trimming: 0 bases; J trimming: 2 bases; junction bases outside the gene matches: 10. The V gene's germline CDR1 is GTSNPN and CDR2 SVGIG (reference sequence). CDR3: CAWSVRVGGFTYEQYF. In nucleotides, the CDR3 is TGTGCCTGGAGTGTACGTGTGGGAGGGTTCACCTACGAGCAGTACTTC.

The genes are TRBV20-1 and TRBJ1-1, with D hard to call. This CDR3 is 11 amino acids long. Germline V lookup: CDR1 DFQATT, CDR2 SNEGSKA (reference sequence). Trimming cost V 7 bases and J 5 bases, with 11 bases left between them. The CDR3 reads CSVREVTEAFF. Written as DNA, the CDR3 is TGCAGTGTCCGGGAGGTGACTGAAGCTTTCTTT.

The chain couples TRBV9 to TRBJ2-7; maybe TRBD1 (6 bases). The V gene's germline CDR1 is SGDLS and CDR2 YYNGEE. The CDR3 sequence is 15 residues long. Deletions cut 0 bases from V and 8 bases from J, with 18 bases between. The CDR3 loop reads CASSVGWTAETQQYF. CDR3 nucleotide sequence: TGTGCCAGCAGCGTAGGGTGGACAGCCGAAACTCAGCAGTACTTC.

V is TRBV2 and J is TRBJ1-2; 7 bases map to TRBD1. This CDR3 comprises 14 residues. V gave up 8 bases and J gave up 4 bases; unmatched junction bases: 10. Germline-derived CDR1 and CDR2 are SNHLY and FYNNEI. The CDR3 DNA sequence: TGTGCCAGCCGATCGGACAGGTGGGGCTATGGCTACACCTTC. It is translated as CASRSDRWGYGYTF. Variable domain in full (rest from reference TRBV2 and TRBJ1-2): EPEVTQTPSHQVTQMGQEVILRCVPISNHLYFYWYRQILGQKVEFLVSFYNNEISEKSEIFDDQFSVERPDGSNFTLKIRSTKLEDSAMYFCASRSDRWGYGYTFGSGTRLTVV.

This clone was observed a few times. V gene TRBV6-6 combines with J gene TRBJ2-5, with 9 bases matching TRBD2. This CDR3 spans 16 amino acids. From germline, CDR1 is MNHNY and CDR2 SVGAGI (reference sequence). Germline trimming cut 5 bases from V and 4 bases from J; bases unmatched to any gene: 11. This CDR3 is CASSRLGLARTETQYF. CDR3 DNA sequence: TGTGCCAGCAGTCGCCTGGGACTAGCCCGAACAGAGACCCAGTACTTC.